Given below is one T cell receptor (beta chain) in context. The sample comes from a study of patients and donors after allogeneic stem cell transplantation. TCRdb fed the RT-PCR reads into MiXCR, producing one record per CDR3 protein. The data hold under 200,000 distinct CDR3 sequences, with over 25% observed a single time. This CDR3 comprises 18 residues. V was pared by 2 bases and J by 5 bases, with 15 bases of the junction left unmatched. The germline V gene has CDR1 SGHAT and CDR2 FQNNGV. The source is a human donor who was either an allogeneic HSCT recipient or a stem cell or donor lymphocyte infusion donor (not recorded which). It is not recorded whose cells these are; they may come from a transplant donor. The sequencing input was blood, either unsorted or a sorted T cell fraction (not recorded which). V gene TRBV11-2 combines with J gene TRBJ2-3; 8 bases are shared with TRBD2. In nucleotides, the CDR3 is TGTGCCAGCAGCTTAAGGGGACGGGGACTAGATGGAGTAGATACGCAGTATTTT. Translated: CASSLRGRGLDGVDTQYF.